This T cell receptor (beta chain) was sequenced in a study of control samples from healthy donors and cancer patients. Comment on this clone: The sample contains more than one DNA sequence encoding this CDR3.

Repertoires were generated with immunoSEQ multiplex PCR, while TCRdb's copy carries only in-frame clones and drops some. The sample shows almost 85,000 clones, approximately 94% of them seen only once. Germline CDR1 and CDR2: SGDLS and YYNGEE. The CDR3 spans 14 residues. The germline V and J ends were trimmed by 0 bases and 1 base, with 2 bases remaining between them. The chain links TRBV9 to TRBJ2-6; D is undetermined. This clonotype was obtained from a woman younger than 30 in good health. The sample consisted of blood. CDR3 residues: CASSVVSGANVLTF. In DNA form, the CDR3 reads TGTGCCAGCAGCGTAGTTTCTGGGGCCAACGTCCTGACTTTC.